This TCR beta chain is drawn from a study of OX40 agonist ivuxolimab in advanced cancers. The protocol was immunoSEQ multiplex PCR, while the TCRdb copy is restricted to in-frame clones and leaves out a portion. The sample holds about 60,000 clones; 90% to 95% are singletons and the top ten take around 20%. Germline CDR1 is SEHNR and CDR2 is FQNEAQ (reference sequence). This CDR3 has 14 amino acids. The V segment lost 5 bases and the J segment 0 bases; nucleotides outside the gene matches: 4. The sequencing here drew on CD4+ or CD8+ T cells sorted from blood, taken in a trial of the OX40 agonist ivuxolimab. This sequence was found in an adult with an advanced solid tumor such as melanoma, head and neck, liver or kidney cancer. The chain is built from TRBV7-9 and TRBJ2-7; TRBD2 aligns across 7 bases. DNA for the CDR3: TGTGCCAGCAGCCCCGGGGGGATCTCCTACGAGCAGTACTTC. Translating gives CASSPGGISYEQYF.